The 3 T cell receptor beta chains below all came from one sample that was sequenced in a study of radiation and T cells in renal cell carcinoma. Stated time point: baseline pretreatment blood. As for treatment: 15 Gy SBRT to primary tumor, nephrectomy 4 weeks later. Using immunoSEQ multiplex PCR, the repertoire was profiled, and TCRdb retains in-frame clones only, with some absent. The table lists about 95,000 clones, about 88% of them singletons. The sequenced sample was blood, obtained from a patient whose treatment included radiotherapy and nephrectomy. The receptors come from a man aged 50-59 years with renal cell carcinoma.

The chain has TRBV5-6 and TRBJ2-7, with a weak D call TRBD1 (5 bases). Germline CDR1 and CDR2: SGHDT and YYEEEE. The CDR3 is made up of 14 amino acids. V gave up 0 bases and J gave up 0 bases, with 7 bases separating them. The CDR3 here is CASSLVQGSYEQYF. CDR3 coding DNA: TGTGCCAGCAGCTTGGTGCAGGGCTCCTACGAGCAGTACTTC. Supplemented by reference TRBV5-6 and TRBJ2-7, the full variable domain reads DAGVTQSPTHLIKTRGQQVTLRCSPKSGHDTVSWYQQALGQGPQFIFQYYEEEERQRGNFPDRFSGHQFPNYSSELNVNALLLGDSALYLCASSLVQGSYEQYFGPGTRLTVT.

The chain joins TRBV9 to TRBJ2-3; 7 nucleotides line up with TRBD1. After removal of 3 bases from V and 6 bases from J, the junction contained 16 bases not matched to a gene. The CDR3 covers 17 residues. Germline CDR1 is SGDLS and CDR2 is YYNGEE. CDR3 nucleotides: TGTGCCAGCAGCGCCACACTAGGACAGGTAGCAGGGGATACGCAGTATTTT. As protein: CASSATLGQVAGDTQYF.

This sequence joins TRBV5-1 and TRBJ1-1; 7 bases agree with TRBD1. The CDR3 sequence is 14 residues long. From germline, CDR1 is SGHRS and CDR2 YFSETQ. Trimming removed 3 bases from V and 3 bases from J; junction bases left unmatched: 5. CDR3 nucleotide sequence: TGCGCCAGCAGCTCCGGGACAGAGGACACTGAAGCTTTCTTT. Its translation: CASSSGTEDTEAFF.